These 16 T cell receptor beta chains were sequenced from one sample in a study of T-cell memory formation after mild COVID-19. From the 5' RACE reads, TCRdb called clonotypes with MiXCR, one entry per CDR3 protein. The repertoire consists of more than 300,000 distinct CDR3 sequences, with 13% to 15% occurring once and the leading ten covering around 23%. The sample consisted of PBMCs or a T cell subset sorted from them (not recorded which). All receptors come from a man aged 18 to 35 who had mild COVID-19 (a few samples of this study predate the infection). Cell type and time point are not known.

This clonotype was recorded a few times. The chain's CDR3 is CASGARGLNTEAFF. The CDR3 DNA follows: TGTGCCAGCGGCGCTAGGGGGTTGAACACTGAAGCTTTCTTT. The gene calls are TRBV12-3 or TRBV12-4 and TRBJ1-1, with D maybe TRBD1 (6 bases). Trimming left V 8 bases short and J 0 bases short, with 13 bases between. The CDR3 has 14 amino acids.

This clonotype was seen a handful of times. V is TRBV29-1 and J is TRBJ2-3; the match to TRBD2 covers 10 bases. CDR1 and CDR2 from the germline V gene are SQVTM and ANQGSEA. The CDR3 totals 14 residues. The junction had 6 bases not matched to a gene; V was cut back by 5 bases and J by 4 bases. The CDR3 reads CSVRSGGAADTQYF. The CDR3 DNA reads TGCAGCGTTCGAAGCGGGGGGGCGGCAGATACGCAGTATTTT.

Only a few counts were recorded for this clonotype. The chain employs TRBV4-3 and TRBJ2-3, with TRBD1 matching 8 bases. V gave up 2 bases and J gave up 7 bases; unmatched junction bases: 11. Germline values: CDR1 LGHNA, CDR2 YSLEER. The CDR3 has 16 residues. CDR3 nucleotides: TGCGCCAGCAGCCAAATTCCGGGACAGGCTCCTTATACGCAGTATTTT. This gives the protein CASSQIPGQAPYTQYF.

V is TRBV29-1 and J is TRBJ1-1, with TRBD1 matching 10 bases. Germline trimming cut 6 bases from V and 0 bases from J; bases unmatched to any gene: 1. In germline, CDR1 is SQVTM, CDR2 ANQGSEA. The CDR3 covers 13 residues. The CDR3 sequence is CSVDRGLNTEAFF. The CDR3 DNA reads TGCAGCGTAGACAGGGGGCTGAACACTGAAGCTTTCTTT. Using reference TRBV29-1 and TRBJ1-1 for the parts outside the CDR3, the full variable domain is SAVISQKPSRDICQRGTSLTIQCQVDSQVTMMFWYRQQPGQSLTLIATANQGSEATYESGFVIDKFPISRPNLTFSTLTVSNMSPEDSSIYLCSVDRGLNTEAFFGQGTRLTVV.

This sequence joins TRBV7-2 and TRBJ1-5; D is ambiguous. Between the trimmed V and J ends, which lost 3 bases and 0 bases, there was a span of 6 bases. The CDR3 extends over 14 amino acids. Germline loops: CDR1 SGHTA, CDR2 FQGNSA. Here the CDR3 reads CASSFLNSNQPQHF. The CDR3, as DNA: TGTGCCAGCAGCTTCCTAAATAGCAATCAGCCCCAGCATTTT.

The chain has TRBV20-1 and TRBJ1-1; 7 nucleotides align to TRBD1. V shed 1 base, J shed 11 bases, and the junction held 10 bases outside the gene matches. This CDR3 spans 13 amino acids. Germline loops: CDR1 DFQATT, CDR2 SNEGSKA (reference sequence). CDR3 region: CSARARQGATAFF. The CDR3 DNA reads TGCAGTGCTAGAGCCCGACAGGGAGCGACGGCTTTCTTT.

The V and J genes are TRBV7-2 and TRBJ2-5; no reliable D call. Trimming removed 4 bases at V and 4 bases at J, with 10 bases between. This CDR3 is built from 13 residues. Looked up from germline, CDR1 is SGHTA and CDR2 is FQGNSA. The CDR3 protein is CASSSRTLETQYF. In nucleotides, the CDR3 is TGTGCCAGCAGCTCTAGGACGTTAGAGACCCAGTACTTC. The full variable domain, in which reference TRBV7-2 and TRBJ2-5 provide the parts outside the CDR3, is GAGVSQSPSNKVTEKGKDVELRCDPISGHTALYWYRQSLGQGLEFLIYFQGNSAPDKSGLPSDRFSAERTGGSVSTLTIQRTQQEDSAVYLCASSSRTLETQYFGPGTRLLVL.

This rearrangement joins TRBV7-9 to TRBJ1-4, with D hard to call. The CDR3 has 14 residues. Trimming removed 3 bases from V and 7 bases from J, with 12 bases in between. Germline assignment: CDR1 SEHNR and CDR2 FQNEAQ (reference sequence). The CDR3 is CASSFMGTPEKLFF. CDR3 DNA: TGTGCCAGCAGCTTCATGGGTACTCCTGAAAAACTGTTTTTT.

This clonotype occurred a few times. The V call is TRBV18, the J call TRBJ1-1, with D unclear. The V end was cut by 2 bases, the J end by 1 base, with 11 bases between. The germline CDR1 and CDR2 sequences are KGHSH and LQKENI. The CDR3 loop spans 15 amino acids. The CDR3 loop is CASSPNDLANTEAFF. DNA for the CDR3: TGTGCCAGCTCACCAAATGACTTGGCGAACACTGAAGCTTTCTTT.

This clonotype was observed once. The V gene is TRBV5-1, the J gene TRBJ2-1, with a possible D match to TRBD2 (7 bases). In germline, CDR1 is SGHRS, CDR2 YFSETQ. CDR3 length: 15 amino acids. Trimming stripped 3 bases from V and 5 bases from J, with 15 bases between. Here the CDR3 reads CASSSYRGANNEQFF. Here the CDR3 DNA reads TGCGCCAGCAGCTCATACCGGGGGGCCAACAATGAGCAGTTCTTC.

The CDR3 DNA sequence: TGTGCCACCGCCCGGGACAGTAATTCACCCCTCCACTTT. Protein product: CATARDSNSPLHF. The rearrangement joins TRBV24-1 to TRBJ1-6; 7 nucleotides match TRBD1. V lost 9 bases, J lost 6 bases, and 4 bases stayed unmatched. This CDR3 has 13 amino acids. Germline V gene lookup returns CDR1 KGHDR and CDR2 SFDVKD.

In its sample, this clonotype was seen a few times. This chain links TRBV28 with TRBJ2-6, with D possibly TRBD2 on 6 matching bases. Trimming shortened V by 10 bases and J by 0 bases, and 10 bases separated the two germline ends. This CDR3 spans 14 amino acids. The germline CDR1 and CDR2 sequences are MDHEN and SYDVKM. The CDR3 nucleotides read TGTGCCACCGGGCGGGGCTCTGGGGCCAACGTCCTGACTTTC. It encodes CATGRGSGANVLTF.

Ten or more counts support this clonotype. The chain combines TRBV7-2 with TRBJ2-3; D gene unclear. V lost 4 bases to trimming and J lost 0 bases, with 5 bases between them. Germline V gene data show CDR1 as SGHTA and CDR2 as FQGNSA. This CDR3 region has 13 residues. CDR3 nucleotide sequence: TGTGCCAGCAGCTCCGGGAGCACAGATACGCAGTATTTT. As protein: CASSSGSTDTQYF.

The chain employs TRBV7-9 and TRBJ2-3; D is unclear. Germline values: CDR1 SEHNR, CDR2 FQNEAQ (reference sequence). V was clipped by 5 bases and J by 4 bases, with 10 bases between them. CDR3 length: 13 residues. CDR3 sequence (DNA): TGTGCCAGCAGCGACTTGGAGCCAGATACGCAGTATTTT. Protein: CASSDLEPDTQYF.

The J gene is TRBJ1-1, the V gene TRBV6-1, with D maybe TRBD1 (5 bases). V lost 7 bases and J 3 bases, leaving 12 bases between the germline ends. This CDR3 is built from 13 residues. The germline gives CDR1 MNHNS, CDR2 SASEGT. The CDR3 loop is CASKSGIDTEAFF. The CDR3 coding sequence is TGTGCCAGCAAATCAGGGATAGACACTGAAGCTTTCTTT.

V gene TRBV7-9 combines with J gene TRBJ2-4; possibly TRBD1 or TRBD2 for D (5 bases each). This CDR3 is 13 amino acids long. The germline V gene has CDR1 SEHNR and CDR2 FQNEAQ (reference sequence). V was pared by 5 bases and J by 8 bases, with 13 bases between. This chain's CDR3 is CASSREGMDIQYF. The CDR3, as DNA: TGTGCCAGCAGCCGAGAGGGGATGGACATTCAGTACTTC.